The rows below give T cell receptor beta chains drawn from one sample of a study of MAIT cells during Salmonella Paratyphi A infection. TCRdb re-called the 5' RACE reads with MiXCR, one entry per CDR3 protein. In the table there are about 1,000 distinct CDR3 sequences, approximately 23% of which are singletons. The sample was MAIT cells from blood, taken at the last sampling point of the challenge study. These receptors were taken from a person between 18 and 75 years old who was deliberately infected with Salmonella Paratyphi A in a paratyphoid fever challenge study. CDR3s include the opening cysteine and the closing phenylalanine or tryptophan. A D gene is named only where the DNA matches it firmly. Clone size appears in some rows only: once, few, many, or a class for an expanded clone.

d_call j_call clone_size v_call cdr3_length cdr3_aa cdr3_nt
TRBD2 TRBJ2-7 . TRBV20-1 13 CSARGLADYEQYF TGCAGTGCTAGGGGACTAGCGGATTACGAGCAGTACTTC
. TRBJ1-1 hyperexpanded TRBV20-1 15 CSASPFETGNTEAFF TGCAGTGCTAGTCCCTTCGAGACAGGGAACACTGAAGCTTTCTTT
. TRBJ2-7 medium-sized TRBV20-1 14 CSAGGSRDAYEQYF TGCAGTGCTGGGGGTTCGAGGGACGCCTACGAGCAGTACTTC
. TRBJ2-2 medium-sized TRBV20-1 14 CSARDFQNTGELFF TGCAGTGCTAGGGATTTTCAGAACACCGGGGAGCTGTTTTTT
TRBD2 TRBJ2-3 few TRBV6-4 15 CASSGTSGAVDTQYF TGTGCCAGCAGTGGGACTAGCGGAGCGGTGGATACGCAGTATTTT
. TRBJ2-7 . TRBV7-9 12 CASSPGPYEQYF TGTGCCAGCAGCCCGGGACCCTACGAGCAGTACTTC
. TRBJ2-2 . TRBV24-1 15 CATSDLSRDTGELFF TGTGCCACCAGTGATTTATCCAGGGACACCGGGGAGCTGTTTTTT
TRBD1 TRBJ1-1 . TRBV7-2 14 CAAGGFRGLSEAFF TGTGCAGCGGGTGGGTTCAGGGGGCTTTCTGAAGCTTTCTTT
. TRBJ2-1 few TRBV20-1 15 CSARTYSRDYNEQFF TGCAGTGCTAGGACTTATAGCCGAGACTACAATGAGCAGTTCTTC
TRBD1 TRBJ1-5 medium-sized TRBV4-2 16 CASSQDLGTAYQPQHF TGTGCCAGCAGCCAAGACCTCGGGACAGCGTATCAGCCCCAGCATTTT
. TRBJ2-3 . TRBV5-1 14 CASSHGGSTDTQYF TGCGCCAGCAGCCACGGGGGTAGCACAGATACGCAGTATTTT
. TRBJ1-5 large TRBV6-2/TRBV6-3 14 CASSLGPENQPQHF TGTGCCAGCAGCCTGGGACCCGAGAATCAGCCCCAGCATTTT
TRBD1 TRBJ1-5 medium-sized TRBV20-1 14 CSARVGTENQPQHF TGCAGTGCTAGAGTTGGGACAGAAAATCAGCCCCAGCATTTT
. TRBJ1-1 . TRBV5-5 13 CASSMTTDLRAFF TGTGCCAGCAGCATGACCACGGACTTAAGGGCTTTCTTT
. TRBJ2-7 few TRBV20-1 12 CSARGSDYEQYF TGCAGTGCTAGAGGTAGCGACTACGAGCAGTACTTC
TRBD1 TRBJ1-5 few TRBV28 16 CASSLYGEDRGQPQHF TGTGCCAGCAGTTTATATGGCGAGGACAGGGGGCAGCCCCAGCATTTT
. TRBJ1-2 medium-sized TRBV12-2 15 CASRFGTERNYGYTF TGTGCAAGTCGCTTCGGGACAGAAAGAAACTATGGCTACACCTTC
TRBD2 TRBJ2-1 large TRBV12-3/TRBV12-4 15 CASSPAGGPHNEQFF TGTGCCAGCAGCCCGGCGGGAGGGCCTCACAATGAGCAGTTCTTC
. TRBJ1-2 large TRBV2 15 CASSESPHSPGGYTF TGTGCCAGCAGTGAATCCCCTCACAGTCCTGGTGGCTACACCTTC
TRBD2 TRBJ2-3 medium-sized TRBV5-4 14 CASSWTSGTDTQYF TGTGCCAGCAGCTGGACTAGCGGCACAGATACGCAGTATTTT
TRBD2 TRBJ2-1 . TRBV20-1 13 CSDSTSGSNEQFF TGCAGTGACTCGACTAGCGGGAGCAATGAGCAGTTCTTC
TRBD1 TRBJ1-6 . TRBV6-1 18 CASSGRDSESSYNSPLHF TGTGCCAGCAGCGGACGGGACAGCGAAAGCTCCTATAATTCACCCCTCCACTTT
TRBD2 TRBJ2-5 . TRBV6-6 14 CATTLAGDQETQYF TGTGCCACGACCTTAGCGGGGGATCAAGAGACCCAGTACTTC
TRBD2 TRBJ2-1 . TRBV10-3 16 CAISESLRETYNEQFF TGTGCCATCAGTGAGTCGTTGCGGGAGACCTACAATGAGCAGTTCTTC
. TRBJ2-3 . TRBV6-2/TRBV6-3 15 CASSKSDGSTDTQYF TGTGCCAGCAGCAAGAGTGACGGGAGCACAGATACGCAGTATTTT
TRBD1 TRBJ2-2 medium-sized TRBV24-1 15 CATSDRDRETGELFF TGTGCCACCAGTGATCGGGACAGGGAGACCGGGGAGCTGTTTTTT
TRBD1 TRBJ2-7 few TRBV20-1 16 CSAAPNGQGWPLEQYF TGCAGTGCAGCCCCAAACGGACAGGGATGGCCTTTAGAGCAGTACTTC
. TRBJ2-2 few TRBV10-2 12 CASRSGTGELFF TGCGCCAGCAGGTCAGGGACCGGGGAGCTGTTTTTT
. TRBJ1-2 . TRBV5-3 13 CARSLGGDYGYTF TGTGCCAGAAGCTTGGGGGGGGATTATGGCTACACCTTC